This is a list of T cell receptor beta chains from one sample in a study of beta chain features in type 1 diabetes. Clones were sequenced by immunoSEQ multiplex PCR, and TCRdb holds only the in-frame ones, with some missing. The sample holds around 160,000 clones, 7% to 9.5% seen once. Material: central memory CD4+ T cells from blood. These receptors all come from a young woman with type 1 diabetes. Each CDR3 is given with its conserved first and last residue. Each record gives: J gene, V gene, CDR3 protein.

j_call: TRBJ2-1; v_call: TRBV11-2; cdr3_aa: CASSLVRRADEQFF
j_call: TRBJ2-7; v_call: TRBV15; cdr3_aa: CATSRQGSYEQYF
j_call: TRBJ2-7; v_call: TRBV7-9; cdr3_aa: CASNSPGQGTYEQYF
j_call: TRBJ2-3; v_call: TRBV11-2; cdr3_aa: CASSPWTSGITDTQYF
j_call: TRBJ1-2; v_call: TRBV4-2; cdr3_aa: CASSLIGAGTGVYGYTF
j_call: TRBJ1-5; v_call: TRBV19; cdr3_aa: CASSIGQGANQPQHF
j_call: TRBJ2-2; v_call: TRBV7-9; cdr3_aa: CASSSWGDTGELFF
j_call: TRBJ1-2; v_call: TRBV4-1; cdr3_aa: CASSQDRDRVLANYGYTF
j_call: TRBJ2-7; v_call: TRBV11-2; cdr3_aa: CASSLDGYEQYF
j_call: TRBJ2-2; v_call: TRBV5-1; cdr3_aa: CASQGDDLGGELFF
j_call: TRBJ1-5; v_call: TRBV30; cdr3_aa: CAWSLAGTQGGQPQHF
j_call: TRBJ2-3; v_call: TRBV14; cdr3_aa: CASSQEVSGGTQYF
j_call: TRBJ2-1; v_call: TRBV7-3; cdr3_aa: CASSPRRQGKQFF
j_call: TRBJ2-7; v_call: TRBV2; cdr3_aa: CASSARGVLSGQYF
j_call: TRBJ2-1; v_call: TRBV9; cdr3_aa: CASSVDGGRRGQFF
j_call: TRBJ1-2; v_call: TRBV13; cdr3_aa: CASSKLGQRLIYGYTF
j_call: TRBJ2-1; v_call: TRBV10-3; cdr3_aa: CAIRTSGSFNEQFF
j_call: TRBJ1-2; v_call: TRBV6-1; cdr3_aa: CASSERNYGYTF
j_call: TRBJ2-7; v_call: TRBV9; cdr3_aa: CASSVGEHSFYEQYF
j_call: TRBJ2-5; v_call: TRBV27; cdr3_aa: CASSMKSGQETQYF
j_call: TRBJ2-1; v_call: TRBV27; cdr3_aa: CASTTFLKRKHNEQFF
j_call: TRBJ2-7; v_call: TRBV7-2; cdr3_aa: CASSLDGTEDSYEQYF
j_call: TRBJ2-7; v_call: TRBV18; cdr3_aa: CTSSPRDGSYEQYF
j_call: TRBJ2-7; v_call: TRBV2; cdr3_aa: CASILGTGDYEQYF
j_call: TRBJ1-2; v_call: TRBV6-5; cdr3_aa: CASGGVYGYTF
j_call: TRBJ2-7; v_call: TRBV18; cdr3_aa: CASSFRDKHYEQYF
j_call: TRBJ2-1; v_call: TRBV9; cdr3_aa: CASSVEGQGPWNEQFF
j_call: TRBJ1-2; v_call: TRBV19; cdr3_aa: CASRPGQGNYGYTF
j_call: TRBJ2-5; v_call: TRBV7-3; cdr3_aa: CASSLMGSGIETQYF
j_call: TRBJ1-1; v_call: TRBV5-1; cdr3_aa: CASSPRASEGTEAFF
j_call: TRBJ2-4; v_call: TRBV7-8; cdr3_aa: CASSFSRVAKNIQYF
j_call: TRBJ2-5; v_call: TRBV9; cdr3_aa: CASSVEGRVGETQYF
j_call: TRBJ1-2; v_call: TRBV18; cdr3_aa: CASSPTDEDYGYTF
j_call: TRBJ2-1; v_call: TRBV7-3; cdr3_aa: CASSRTSGSGEQFF
j_call: TRBJ2-1; v_call: TRBV15; cdr3_aa: CATSERLEQFF
j_call: TRBJ1-2; v_call: TRBV28; cdr3_aa: CASSSTGSAGGYTF
j_call: TRBJ2-3; v_call: TRBV30; cdr3_aa: CAWSREGFTDTQYF
j_call: TRBJ2-5; v_call: TRBV9; cdr3_aa: CASSVAPAYQETQYF
j_call: TRBJ1-2; v_call: TRBV7-8; cdr3_aa: CASSLGTGIGYGYTF
j_call: TRBJ2-1; v_call: TRBV28; cdr3_aa: CASTGLAGVVEQFF
j_call: TRBJ2-7; v_call: TRBV5-6; cdr3_aa: CASSLRDRGHEQYF
j_call: TRBJ1-3; v_call: TRBV4-1; cdr3_aa: CASSQARAALGNTIYF
j_call: TRBJ2-3; v_call: TRBV18; cdr3_aa: CASSPGGRTDTQYF
j_call: TRBJ2-3; v_call: TRBV28; cdr3_aa: CASSSPGLSTDTQYF
j_call: TRBJ1-1; v_call: TRBV2; cdr3_aa: CASSGGQLNTEAFF
j_call: TRBJ1-2; v_call: TRBV9; cdr3_aa: CASSVGWGQGPRYTF
j_call: TRBJ1-5; v_call: TRBV6-6; cdr3_aa: CASSLPQGYSNQPQHF
j_call: TRBJ2-2; v_call: TRBV5-1; cdr3_aa: CASSLASVANTGELFF
j_call: TRBJ1-2; v_call: TRBV7-2; cdr3_aa: CASSSSGQYVYGYTF
j_call: TRBJ2-1; v_call: TRBV7-8; cdr3_aa: CASSLAGVRNEQFF
j_call: TRBJ2-7; v_call: TRBV6-5; cdr3_aa: CASSSNYEQYF
j_call: TRBJ2-3; v_call: TRBV5-4; cdr3_aa: CASSILALTQYF
j_call: TRBJ1-5; v_call: TRBV11-2; cdr3_aa: CASSTQGGQPQHF
j_call: TRBJ2-7; v_call: TRBV18; cdr3_aa: CASSPLTGINEQYF
j_call: TRBJ1-2; v_call: TRBV30; cdr3_aa: CAWSVMVQTRGGYTF
j_call: TRBJ2-3; v_call: TRBV9; cdr3_aa: CASSVAFSTDTQYF
j_call: TRBJ2-1; v_call: TRBV2; cdr3_aa: CASLAGGWNEQFF
j_call: TRBJ2-7; v_call: TRBV19; cdr3_aa: CASTLTGTGVYEQYF
j_call: TRBJ2-1; v_call: TRBV6-6; cdr3_aa: CASSAGTGNNEQFF
j_call: TRBJ2-7; v_call: TRBV4-2; cdr3_aa: CASSQGDMTSGSYEQYF